This T cell receptor beta chain was profiled in a study of T-cell reconstitution after alpha-beta-depleted transplantation in children (dated by TCRdb to the mid-2010s). General notes on the study: Using TCR repertoire profiling, the study followed T-cell immune reconstitution in a quantitative way in children after TCRalphabeta/CD19-depleted allogeneic hematopoietic cell transplantation. Overall study results and their limits: In some patients, the high TCRbeta diversity seen at day 60 was put down to recipient T cells and intrathymic progenitors that had survived conditioning. Over the following months the frequencies of hyperexpanded clones went down, and after one year T-cell counts and TCRbeta diversity were mostly credited to newly produced T cells. Apparently early alphabetaT-cell count recovery about two months after transplant reportedly relied on only several hundred rapidly expanded clones derived from non-depleted graft cells.

The germline V and J ends show losses of 7 bases and 4 bases respectively, and no gene match explains 4 bases of the junction. The CDR3 has 14 amino acids, counting the end cysteine and phenylalanine. The sequence is cut down to CDR3 DNA, 42 bases in frame from base 1. CDR1 and CDR2 (SNHLY, FYNNEI) derive from the germline V gene. Library generation was performed with PCR. The instrument given in TCRdb is Illumina HiSeq 2500. Molecular barcoding was employed in the preparation of TCR libraries, with unique molecular identifiers being used to normalize TCRbeta repertoire quantification. TCRdb ran its own pipeline on the public reads, namely fastp trimming at Q25 and MiXCR clone calling, and kept in-frame beta chains. Rows matching on CDR3 protein sequence are summarized as one entry with the most common DNA and genes. The sample contains fewer than 450,000 distinct CDR3 sequences, roughly 15% of them found a single time. The top ten hold roughly 41% of the sample.

A remark on this clonotype: Its binding antigen is unknown. Base qualities are not recorded, but no much larger clone differs from it by a single base.

The label giving this sample's treatment or condition can be read as: allogeneic hematopoietic cell transplantation with graft depleted of TCRalphabeta T cells and CD19 B cells. The transplant recipients were children given TCRalphabeta/CD19-depleted allogeneic hematopoietic cell grafts. This specimen consisted of PBMCs, mostly from graft donor cells, obtained 360 days after TCRalphabeta/CD19-depleted stem cell transplant. The chain joins TRBV2 to TRBJ1-5; 10 middle bases align to TRBD1. The receptor was derived from a male patient aged 2 to 10 who had a stem cell transplant for acute lymphoblastic leukemia, so the T cells may come from the graft donor. CDR3 loop: CASTTDRGNQPQHF. The nucleotide sequence is given as TGTGCCAGCACCACGGACAGGGGGAATCAGCCCCAGCATTTT. Extended through the reference TRBV2 and TRBJ1-5 proteins, this CDR3 yields the full variable domain: EPEVTQTPSHQVTQMGQEVILRCVPISNHLYFYWYRQILGQKVEFLVSFYNNEISEKSEIFDDQFSVERPDGSNFTLKIRSTKLEDSAMYFCASTTDRGNQPQHFGDGTRLSIL.